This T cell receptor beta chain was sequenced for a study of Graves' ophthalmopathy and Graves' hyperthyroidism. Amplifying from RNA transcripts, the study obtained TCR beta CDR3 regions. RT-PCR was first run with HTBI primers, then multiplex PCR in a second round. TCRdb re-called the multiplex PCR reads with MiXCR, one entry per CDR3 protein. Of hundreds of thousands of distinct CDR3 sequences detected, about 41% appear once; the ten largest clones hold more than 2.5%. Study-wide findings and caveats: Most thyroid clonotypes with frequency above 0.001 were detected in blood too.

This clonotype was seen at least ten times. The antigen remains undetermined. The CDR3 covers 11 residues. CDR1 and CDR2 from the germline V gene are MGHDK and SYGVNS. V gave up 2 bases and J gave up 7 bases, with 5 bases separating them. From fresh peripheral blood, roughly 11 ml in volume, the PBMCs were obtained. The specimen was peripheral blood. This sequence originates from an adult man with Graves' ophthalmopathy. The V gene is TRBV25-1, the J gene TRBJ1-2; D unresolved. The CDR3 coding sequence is TGTGCCAGCAGTGAAGCTGCTGGCTACACCTTC. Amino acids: CASSEAAGYTF.